The 6 T cell receptor beta chains below come from one sample, sequenced in a study of shared clonotypes between healthy human individuals. Only CD45RO-negative cells positively selected for CCR7 counted as naive CD8 cells, so terminally differentiated effector memory CD45RA+ cells were excluded. The data were produced by immunoSEQ multiplex PCR, yet TCRdb's version contains in-frame clones alone and is incomplete. The table includes around 1,900,000 clones, roughly 93% detected once. The source material was naive CD8+ T cells from PBMCs. All receptors derive from a man between 18 and 29 years old in good health. Some clones in this sample may be carry-over from other donors' samples.

Points on this clone: Compared with germline, one end of the junction differs, possibly owing to a read error. Within the sample, other DNA sequences also encode this same CDR3. The DNA of the CDR3 is TGTGCCAGTAGTTACCTGGGGGACTCGGACACTGAAGCTTTCTTT. Translation gives CASSYLGDSDTEAFF. The chain recombines TRBV6-6 with TRBJ1-1, with D possibly being TRBD1 (5 bases). CDR1 is MNHNY and CDR2 is SVGAGI in the germline V gene (reference sequence). There are 15 residues in the CDR3.

V gene TRBV29-1 combines with J gene TRBJ2-7; 7 nucleotides match TRBD1. This CDR3 spans 15 amino acids. J lost 0 bases, V lost 6 bases, and 11 bases had no gene match. Germline V gene sequence: CDR1 SQVTM, CDR2 ANQGSEA. The CDR3 sequence is CSVENPGTVSYEQYF. The CDR3 DNA sequence: TGCAGCGTGGAAAACCCGGGGACAGTCTCCTACGAGCAGTACTTC.

The chain employs TRBV12-5 and TRBJ2-2; the match to TRBD1 covers 7 bases. Germline assignment: CDR1 LGHNT and CDR2 FRNRAP. The CDR3 length is 14 residues. V lost 2 bases, J lost 6 bases, and 3 bases stayed unmatched. The CDR3 reads CASGLYRGPGELFF. The CDR3 DNA sequence: TGTGCTAGTGGTTTGTACAGGGGTCCCGGGGAGCTGTTTTTT. The full variable domain, rest sourced from reference TRBV12-5 and TRBJ2-2, is DARVTQTPRHKVTEMGQEVTMRCQPILGHNTVFWYRQTMMQGLELLAYFRNRAPLDDSGMPKDRFSAEMPDATLATLKIQPSEPRDSAVYFCASGLYRGPGELFFGEGSRLTVL.

The chain employs TRBV15 and TRBJ1-5; 8 bases agree with TRBD1. The CDR3 spans 15 residues. V dropped 1 base and J dropped 5; count of bases not matched to a gene: 4. Germline loops: CDR1 LNHNV, CDR2 YYDKDF (reference sequence). The CDR3 loop reads CATSRGQGRYQPQHF. CDR3 DNA: TGTGCCACCAGCAGAGGACAGGGGAGGTATCAGCCCCAGCATTTT.

The rearrangement links TRBV7-9 to TRBJ2-2; 10 bases align to TRBD2. The CDR3 extends over 18 amino acids. V lost 3 bases and J lost 1; bases outside the gene matches: 8. Germline CDR1 is SEHNR and CDR2 is FQNEAQ (reference sequence). CDR3 in amino acids: CASSFFPGTSVNTGELFF. In DNA form, the CDR3 reads TGTGCCAGCAGCTTTTTCCCCGGGACTAGCGTGAACACCGGGGAGCTGTTTTTT.

V and J are TRBV5-1 and TRBJ2-7; TRBD1 or TRBD2 may be the D gene (5 bases each). V shed 5 bases and J shed 3 bases, with 15 bases lying between them. Germline CDR1 is SGHRS and CDR2 is YFSETQ. The CDR3 is 14 amino acids. CDR3 nucleotide sequence: TGCGCCAGCAGGCCCGGGACCCCGAGCTACGAGCAGTACTTC. Protein: CASRPGTPSYEQYF.